This note documents a single T cell receptor beta chain sequence. The antigen is undetermined. The PCR was carried out with 60 Vbeta primers and 13 Jbeta primers. Assay: immunoSEQ multiplex PCR; the TCRdb copy retains only in-frame clones and omits some. The repertoire consists of 150,000 to 200,000 clones, with over 65% occurring once and the leading ten covering roughly 0.76%. The data are from a study of cytomegalovirus exposure and HLA in healthy donors. Study-level results: Cytomegalovirus-associated status was assigned to about 180 TCR beta chains.

The clonotype was recovered from a female donor in good health and CMV-seronegative. Sequenced: PBMCs.

The CDR3 protein is CASSVGAGLAGGIYNEQFF. DNA for the CDR3: TGTGCCAGCAGCGTAGGGGCCGGACTAGCGGGGGGCATCTACAATGAGCAGTTCTTC. The chain employs TRBV9 and TRBJ2-1; TRBD2 matches at 14 bases. The CDR3 runs to 19 residues. The germline V gene has CDR1 SGDLS and CDR2 YYNGEE. J gave up 3 bases and V 0 bases, and 8 bases lay outside the gene matches.